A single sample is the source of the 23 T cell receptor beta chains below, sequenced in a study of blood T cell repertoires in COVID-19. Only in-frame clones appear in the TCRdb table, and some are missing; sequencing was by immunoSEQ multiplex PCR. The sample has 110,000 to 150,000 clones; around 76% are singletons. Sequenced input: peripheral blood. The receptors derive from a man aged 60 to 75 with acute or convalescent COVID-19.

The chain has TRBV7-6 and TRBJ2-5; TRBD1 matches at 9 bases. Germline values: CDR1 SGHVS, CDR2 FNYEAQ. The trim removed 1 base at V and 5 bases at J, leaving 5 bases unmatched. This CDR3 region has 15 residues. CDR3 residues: CASSLGGQGGETQYF. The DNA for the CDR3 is TGTGCCAGCAGCTTAGGGGGACAGGGAGGGGAGACCCAGTACTTC.

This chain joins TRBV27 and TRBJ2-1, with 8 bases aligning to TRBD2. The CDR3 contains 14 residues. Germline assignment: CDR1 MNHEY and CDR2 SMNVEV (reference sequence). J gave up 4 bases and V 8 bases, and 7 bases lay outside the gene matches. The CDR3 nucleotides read TGTGCCAGCCTCCGGGGGGGACCTTACAATGAGCAGTTCTTC. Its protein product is CASLRGGPYNEQFF.

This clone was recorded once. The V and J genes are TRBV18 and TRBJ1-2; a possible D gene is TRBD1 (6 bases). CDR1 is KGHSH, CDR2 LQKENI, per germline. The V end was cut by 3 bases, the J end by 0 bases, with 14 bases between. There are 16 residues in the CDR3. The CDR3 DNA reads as TGTGCCAGCTCACCTTGGGACACGAAAGCTAACTATGGCTACACCTTC. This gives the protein CASSPWDTKANYGYTF. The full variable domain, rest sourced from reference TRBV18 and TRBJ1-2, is NAGVMQNPRHLVRRRGQEARLRCSPMKGHSHVYWYRQLPEEGLKFMVYLQKENIIDESGMPKERFSAEFPKEGPSILRIQQVVRGDSAAYFCASSPWDTKANYGYTFGSGTRLTVV.

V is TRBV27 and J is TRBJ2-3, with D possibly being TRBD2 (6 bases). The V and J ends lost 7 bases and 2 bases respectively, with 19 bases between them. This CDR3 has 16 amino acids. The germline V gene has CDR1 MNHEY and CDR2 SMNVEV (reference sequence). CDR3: CASTPRPLANTDTQYF. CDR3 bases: TGTGCCAGCACCCCTCGCCCCCTAGCGAACACAGATACGCAGTATTTT.

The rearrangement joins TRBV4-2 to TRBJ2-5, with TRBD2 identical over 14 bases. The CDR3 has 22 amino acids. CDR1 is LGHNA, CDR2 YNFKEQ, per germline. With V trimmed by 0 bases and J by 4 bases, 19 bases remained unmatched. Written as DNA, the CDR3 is TGTGCCAGCAGCCAAGATCTTGGACTAGCGGGAGGCAATATCCCGGTAACAGAGACCCAGTACTTC. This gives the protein CASSQDLGLAGGNIPVTETQYF.

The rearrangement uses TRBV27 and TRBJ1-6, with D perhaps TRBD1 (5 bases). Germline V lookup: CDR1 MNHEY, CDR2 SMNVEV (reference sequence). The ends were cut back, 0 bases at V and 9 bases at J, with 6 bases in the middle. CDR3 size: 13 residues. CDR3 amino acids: CASSLSQGSPLHF. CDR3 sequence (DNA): TGTGCCAGCAGTTTATCCCAGGGTTCACCCCTCCACTTT.

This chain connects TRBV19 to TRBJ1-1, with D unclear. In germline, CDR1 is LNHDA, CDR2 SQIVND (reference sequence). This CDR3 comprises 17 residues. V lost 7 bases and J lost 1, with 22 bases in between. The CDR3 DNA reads TGTGCCAGTAACCCGACGAAGGGAGGACTCCGGAACACTGAAGCTTTCTTT. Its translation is CASNPTKGGLRNTEAFF. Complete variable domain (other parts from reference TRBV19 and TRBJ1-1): DGGITQSPKYLFRKEGQNVTLSCEQNLNHDAMYWYRQDPGQGLRLIYYSQIVNDFQKGDIAEGYSVSREKKESFPLTVTSAQKNPTAFYLCASNPTKGGLRNTEAFFGQGTRLTVV.

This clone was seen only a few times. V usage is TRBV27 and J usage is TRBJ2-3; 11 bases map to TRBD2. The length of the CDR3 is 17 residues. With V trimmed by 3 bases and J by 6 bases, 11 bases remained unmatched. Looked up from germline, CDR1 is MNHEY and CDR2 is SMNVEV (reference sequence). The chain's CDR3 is CASSFLTSGKGSDTQYF. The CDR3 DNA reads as TGTGCCAGCAGTTTCCTGACTAGCGGGAAGGGTTCGGATACGCAGTATTTT.

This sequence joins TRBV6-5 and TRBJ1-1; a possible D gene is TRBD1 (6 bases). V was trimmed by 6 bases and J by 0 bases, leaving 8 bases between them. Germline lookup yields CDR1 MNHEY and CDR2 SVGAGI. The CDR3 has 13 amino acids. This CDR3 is CASSSGVNTEAFF. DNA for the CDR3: TGTGCCAGCAGCTCAGGGGTGAACACTGAAGCTTTCTTT.

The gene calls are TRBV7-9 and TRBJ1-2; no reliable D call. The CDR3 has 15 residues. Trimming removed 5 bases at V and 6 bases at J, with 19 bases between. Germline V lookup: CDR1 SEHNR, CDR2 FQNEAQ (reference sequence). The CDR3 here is CASSIYGNLDHGYTF. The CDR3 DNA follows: TGTGCCAGCAGCATATACGGGAATCTTGATCATGGCTACACCTTC.

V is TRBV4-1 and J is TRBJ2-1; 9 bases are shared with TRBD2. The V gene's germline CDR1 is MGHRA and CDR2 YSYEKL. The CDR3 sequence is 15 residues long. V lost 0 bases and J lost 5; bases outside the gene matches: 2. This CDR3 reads CASSQELAGDNEQFF. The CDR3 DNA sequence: TGCGCCAGCAGCCAAGAGTTAGCGGGGGACAATGAGCAGTTCTTC.

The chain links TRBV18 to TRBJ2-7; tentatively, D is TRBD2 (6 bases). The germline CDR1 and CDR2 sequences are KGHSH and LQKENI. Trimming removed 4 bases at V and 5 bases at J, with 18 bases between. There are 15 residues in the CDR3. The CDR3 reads CASSQTGGKENEQYF. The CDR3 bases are TGTGCCAGCTCACAAACCGGGGGAAAGGAAAACGAGCAGTACTTC.

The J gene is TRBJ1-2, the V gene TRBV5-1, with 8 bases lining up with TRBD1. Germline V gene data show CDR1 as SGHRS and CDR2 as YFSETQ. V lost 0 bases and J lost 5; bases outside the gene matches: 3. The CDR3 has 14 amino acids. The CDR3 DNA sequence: TGCGCCAGCAGCTTGGCAGGGGGCCGGTATGGCTACACCTTC. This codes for CASSLAGGRYGYTF.

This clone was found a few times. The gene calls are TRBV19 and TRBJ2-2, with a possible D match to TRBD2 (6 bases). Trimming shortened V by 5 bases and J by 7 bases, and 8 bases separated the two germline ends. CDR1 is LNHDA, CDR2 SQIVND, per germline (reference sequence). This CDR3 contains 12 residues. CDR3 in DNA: TGTGCCAGTAGTCAGGGAGGCGGGGAGCTGTTTTTT. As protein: CASSQGGGELFF.

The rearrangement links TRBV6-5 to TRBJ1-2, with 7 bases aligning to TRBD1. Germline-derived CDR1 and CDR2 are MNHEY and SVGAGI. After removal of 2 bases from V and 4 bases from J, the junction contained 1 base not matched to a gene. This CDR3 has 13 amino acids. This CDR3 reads CASSYTGAYGYTF. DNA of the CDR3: TGTGCCAGCAGTTACACAGGGGCCTATGGCTACACCTTC.

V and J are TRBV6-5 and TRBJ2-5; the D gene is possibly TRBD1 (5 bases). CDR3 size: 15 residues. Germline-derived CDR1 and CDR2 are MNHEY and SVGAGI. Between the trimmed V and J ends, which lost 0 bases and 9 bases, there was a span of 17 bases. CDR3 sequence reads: CASSYSSTTAGSQYF. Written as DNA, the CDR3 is TGTGCCAGCAGTTACTCGAGTACGACAGCAGGGTCCCAGTACTTC.

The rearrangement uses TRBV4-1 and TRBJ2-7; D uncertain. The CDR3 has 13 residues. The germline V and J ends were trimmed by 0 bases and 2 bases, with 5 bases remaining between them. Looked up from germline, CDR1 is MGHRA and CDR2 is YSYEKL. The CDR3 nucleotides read TGCGCCAGCAGCCAAGAAGAGACCTACGAGCAGTACTTC. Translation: CASSQEETYEQYF.

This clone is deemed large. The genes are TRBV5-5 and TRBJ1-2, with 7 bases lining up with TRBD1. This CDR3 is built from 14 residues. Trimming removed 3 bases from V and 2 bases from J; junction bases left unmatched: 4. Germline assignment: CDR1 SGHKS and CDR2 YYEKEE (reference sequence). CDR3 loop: CASSSSGGNYGYTF. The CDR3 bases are TGTGCCAGCAGCTCCTCAGGGGGGAACTATGGCTACACCTTC.

This CDR3 reads CASSFPGGFPLHF. In nucleotides, the CDR3 is TGTGCCAGCAGTTTTCCAGGGGGCTTCCCCCTCCACTTT. The chain combines TRBV27 with TRBJ1-6, with TRBD1 matching over 8 bases. The CDR3 has 13 residues. V lost 3 bases, J lost 13 bases, and 5 bases stayed unmatched. Germline V CDR1 and CDR2: MNHEY, SMNVEV (reference sequence).

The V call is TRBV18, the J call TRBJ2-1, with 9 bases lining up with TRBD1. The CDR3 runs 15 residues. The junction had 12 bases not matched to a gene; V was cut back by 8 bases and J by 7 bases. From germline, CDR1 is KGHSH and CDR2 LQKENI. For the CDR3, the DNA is TGTGCCAGCCGGATCAAGGACAGGGGAGTTAATGAGCAGTTCTTC. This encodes CASRIKDRGVNEQFF.

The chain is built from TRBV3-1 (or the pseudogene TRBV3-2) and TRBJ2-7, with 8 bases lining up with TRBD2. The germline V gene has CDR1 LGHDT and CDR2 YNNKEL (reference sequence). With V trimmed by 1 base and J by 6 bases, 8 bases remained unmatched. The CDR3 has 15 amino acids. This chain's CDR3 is CASSQGGAGALEQYF. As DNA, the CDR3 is TGTGCCAGCAGCCAAGGTGGAGCGGGAGCTCTCGAGCAGTACTTC.

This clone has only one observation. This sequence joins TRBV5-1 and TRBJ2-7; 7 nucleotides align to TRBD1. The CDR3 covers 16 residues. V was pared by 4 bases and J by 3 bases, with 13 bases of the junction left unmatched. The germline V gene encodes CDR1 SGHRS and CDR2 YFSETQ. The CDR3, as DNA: TGCGCCAGCAGCCTTAAACCGGACAGGACGGGCTACGAGCAGTACTTC. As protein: CASSLKPDRTGYEQYF.

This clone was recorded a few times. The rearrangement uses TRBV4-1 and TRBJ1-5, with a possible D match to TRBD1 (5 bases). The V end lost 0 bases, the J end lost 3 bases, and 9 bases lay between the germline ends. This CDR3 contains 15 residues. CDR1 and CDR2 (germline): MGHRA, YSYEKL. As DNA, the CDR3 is TGCGCCAGCAGCCAAGATCGGGGGTTCAATCAGCCCCAGCATTTT. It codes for CASSQDRGFNQPQHF.